This T cell receptor beta chain was sequenced for a study of Tregs in tolerant kidney transplant recipients. Recipients received nonmyeloablative bone marrow transplants from related graft donors, with transient mixed chimerism. CD4+CD25+CD127- Tregs, CD4+CD25- non-Tregs, CD4 and CD8 cells were sorted. As to this clone: As yet, its antigen is unknown.

General study findings and limits: Donor-specific Treg expansion exceeded global Treg expansion in tolerant patients, suggesting antigen drive. The small number of patients limits these findings pending further validation.

TCRdb's table, derived via immunoSEQ multiplex PCR, lists solely in-frame clones and lacks some. The sample shows tens of thousands of clones, 91% of them seen only once. J gave up 5 bases and V 3 bases, and 6 bases lay outside the gene matches. Per germline, CDR1 MDHEN and CDR2 SYDVKM. This CDR3 region has 15 residues. The V and J genes are TRBV28 and TRBJ1-5, with 8 bases that match TRBD1. Source: CD4+ T cells from blood (PBMCs), taken 24 months after the transplant. The receptor comes from a human patient who received a combined kidney and bone marrow transplant. Some T cells may be supplied by the graft donor. CDR3 nucleotides: TGTGCCAGCAGTTTTTTCCAGGGGGCAGATCAGCCCCAGCATTTT. Protein: CASSFFQGADQPQHF.